This record looks at one T cell receptor (beta chain) sequence and its context. Sequence at one end of the junction differs from germline and may be a read error. The data stem from a study of blood T cell repertoires in COVID-19. About the study: Acute and convalescent COVID-19 specimens originated in the United States, Italy and Spain. Sources were T cells, B-cell-depleted T cells, or PBMCs; the material itself was cDNA or gDNA.

The CDR3 loop spans 12 amino acids. In the authors' methods: The assay estimated nucleated cells by amplifying reference gene primers. TCRdb keeps only in-frame clones here, not all; method: immunoSEQ multiplex PCR. Clone size and the V and J calls come from that table; the DNA yielded D and trimming. The repertoire holds approximately 170,000 clones, with approximately 75% as singletons. The receptor comes from a human donor in a cohort sampled during active COVID-19. The rearrangement joins TRBV12-3 or TRBV12-4 to TRBJ2-7; TRBD1 aligns across 8 bases. The sequenced sample consisted of peripheral blood. CDR3 sequence (DNA): TGTGCCAGCAGTTTTGCTAGACAGGGGTCCTACTGG. It yields the protein CASSFARQGSYW.